One sample yielded the 7 T cell receptor beta chains listed below, sequenced in a study of human T cells and chemical hapten exposure. TCRdb reprocessed the RACE reads with MiXCR, giving one entry per CDR3 protein. The table lists 110,000 to 150,000 distinct CDR3 sequences, 12% of them singletons. Specified time point: patch test 2, 6 weeks after DPC sensitization. The treatment: therapeutic diphenylcyclopropenone sensitization with weekly scalp DPC. This specimen consisted of whole blood, obtained in connection with sensitization to the hapten diphenylcyclopropenone (DPC). All receptors come from a woman aged 45 to 65 with alopecia areata. Some clones in this sample may be carry-over from other donors' samples.

The sample holds a few counts of this clonotype. This chain uses TRBV20-1 with TRBJ1-2, with D hard to call. V dropped 4 bases and J dropped 2 bases, with 14 bases sitting between them. The germline CDR1 and CDR2 sequences are DFQATT and SNEGSKA (reference sequence). This CDR3 is 14 amino acids long. CDR3 region: CSATSLSLNYGYTF. CDR3 nucleotides: TGCAGTGCTACCAGCCTATCGCTGAACTATGGCTACACCTTC.

The V gene is TRBV18, the J gene TRBJ2-2, with D hard to call. Trimming stripped 4 bases from V and 5 bases from J, with 11 bases between. There are 14 residues in the CDR3. Per germline, CDR1 KGHSH and CDR2 LQKENI. The CDR3 DNA sequence: TGTGCCAGCTCACTGAAAACAAGGACCGGGGAGCTGTTTTTT. It yields the protein CASSLKTRTGELFF.

There are a few counts of this clonotype. The chain recombines TRBV6-2 or TRBV6-3 with TRBJ2-3; D may match TRBD1 or TRBD2 (5 bases each). The CDR3 has 15 residues. The V end was cut by 2 bases, the J end by 6 bases, with 15 bases between. The germline V gene has CDR1 MNHEY and CDR2 SVGEGT. CDR3 sequence reads: CASSYGTRPTDTQYF. Written as DNA, the CDR3 is TGTGCCAGCAGTTACGGGACCAGGCCAACCGATACGCAGTATTTT.

This clonotype was detected ten times or more. The chain links TRBV9 to TRBJ2-3; no reliable D call. V was clipped by 0 bases and J by 0 bases, with 5 bases between them. The CDR3 sequence is 14 residues long. Germline V gives CDR1 SGDLS, CDR2 YYNGEE. The CDR3 loop reads CASSVGGSTDTQYF. The CDR3 region has the DNA TGTGCCAGCAGCGTAGGGGGTAGCACAGATACGCAGTATTTT.

The table lists this clonotype with a few counts. This chain joins TRBV9 and TRBJ1-1, with 8 bases fitting TRBD1. Trimming took 0 bases from V and 11 from J; bases not matched to a gene: 9. This CDR3 has 14 residues. From germline, CDR1 is SGDLS and CDR2 YYNGEE. CDR3 sequence (DNA): TGTGCCAGCAGCGTAGGGGGACAGGAACAGGGGGCTTTCTTT. Translated, it gives CASSVGGQEQGAFF.

This clonotype was picked up a small number of times. Here the CDR3 reads CSVVGRLGTYEQYF. For the CDR3, the DNA is TGCAGCGTTGTAGGGCGGTTAGGGACCTACGAGCAGTACTTC. The chain has TRBV29-1 and TRBJ2-7; D ambiguous. Trimming pared 4 bases from V and 2 bases from J, leaving 15 bases between. CDR1 and CDR2 from the germline V gene are SQVTM and ANQGSEA. CDR3 length equals 14 residues.

This clonotype appeared a few times. The V call is TRBV4-3, the J call TRBJ2-2; D possibly corresponds to TRBD1 (5 bases). Between the trimmed V and J ends, which lost 0 bases and 1 base, there was a span of 12 bases. Per germline, CDR1 LGHNA and CDR2 YSLEER. This CDR3 has 17 amino acids. The CDR3 reads CASSQDLGRVNTGELFF. The CDR3, as DNA: TGCGCCAGCAGCCAAGATTTGGGGCGAGTGAACACCGGGGAGCTGTTTTTT.